This T cell receptor beta chain was obtained from a study of T cell responses to AZD1222 COVID-19 vaccine. General observations from the study: Spike-specific TCRs gained breadth and depth after people received two AZD1222 doses. White British donors predominated, females outnumbered males, and clonal diversity was possibly underestimated. Nearly half of spike-specific TCRs reportedly target variant regions that are unmutated in the B.1.351 and B.1.1.7 variants.

Sequencing was performed with immunoSEQ multiplex PCR; in TCRdb, only in-frame clones are kept and a portion is missing. The sample has fewer than 120,000 clones, approximately 90% seen once. In regard to this clone: Antigen: not known.

CDR1 is SGHNT and CDR2 is YENEEA in the germline V gene. The CDR3 covers 17 residues. V lost 3 bases and J 0 bases, leaving 15 bases between the germline ends. The specimen was peripheral blood, collected 28 days after the second AZD1222 dose. The clonotype comes from an adult who received the AZD1222 COVID-19 vaccine. The chain has TRBV11-3 and TRBJ1-3, with D tentatively TRBD1 (6 bases). Here the CDR3 reads CASSFRAGTTSGNTIYF. CDR3 nucleotides: TGTGCCAGCAGCTTTCGCGCCGGGACAACCTCTGGAAACACCATATATTTT.